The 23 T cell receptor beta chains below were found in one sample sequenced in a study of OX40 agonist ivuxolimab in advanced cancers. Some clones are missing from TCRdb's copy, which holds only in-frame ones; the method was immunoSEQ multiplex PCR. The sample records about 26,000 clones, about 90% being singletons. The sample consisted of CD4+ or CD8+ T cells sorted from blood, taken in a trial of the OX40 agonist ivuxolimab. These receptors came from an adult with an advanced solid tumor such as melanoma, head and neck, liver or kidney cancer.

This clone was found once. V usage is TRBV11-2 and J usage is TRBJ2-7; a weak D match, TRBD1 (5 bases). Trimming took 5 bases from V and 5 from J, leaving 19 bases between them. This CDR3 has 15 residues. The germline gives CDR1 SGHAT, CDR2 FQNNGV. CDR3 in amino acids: CASSPRTQGEDEQYF. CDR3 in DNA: TGTGCCAGCAGCCCCCGGACGCAGGGTGAAGACGAGCAGTACTTC.

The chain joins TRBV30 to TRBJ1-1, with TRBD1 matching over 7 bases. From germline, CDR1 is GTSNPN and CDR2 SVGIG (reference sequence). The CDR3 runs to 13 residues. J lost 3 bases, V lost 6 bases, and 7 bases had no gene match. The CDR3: CACLLRGYTEAFF. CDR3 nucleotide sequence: TGTGCCTGCCTCCTCAGGGGGTACACTGAAGCTTTCTTT.

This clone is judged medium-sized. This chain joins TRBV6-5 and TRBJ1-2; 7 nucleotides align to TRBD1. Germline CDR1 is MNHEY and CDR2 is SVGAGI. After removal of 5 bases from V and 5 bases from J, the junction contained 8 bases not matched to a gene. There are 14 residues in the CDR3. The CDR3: CASSLQGGRYGYTF. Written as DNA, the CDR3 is TGTGCCAGCAGTCTTCAGGGGGGGAGGTATGGCTACACCTTC.

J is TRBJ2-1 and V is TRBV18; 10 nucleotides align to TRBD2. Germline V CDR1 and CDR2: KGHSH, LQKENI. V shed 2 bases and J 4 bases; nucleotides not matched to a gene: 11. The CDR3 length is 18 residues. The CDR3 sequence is CASSPIPSGGPVYNEQFF. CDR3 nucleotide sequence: TGTGCCAGCTCACCAATACCTAGCGGGGGTCCCGTTTACAATGAGCAGTTCTTC.

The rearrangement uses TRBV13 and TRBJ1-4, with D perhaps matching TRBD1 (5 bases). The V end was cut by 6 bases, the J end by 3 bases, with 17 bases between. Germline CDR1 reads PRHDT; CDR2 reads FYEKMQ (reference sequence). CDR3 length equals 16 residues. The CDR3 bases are TGTGCCAGCAGTTTGTCCCAGGGTTACTCTAATGAAAAACTGTTTTTT. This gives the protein CASSLSQGYSNEKLFF.

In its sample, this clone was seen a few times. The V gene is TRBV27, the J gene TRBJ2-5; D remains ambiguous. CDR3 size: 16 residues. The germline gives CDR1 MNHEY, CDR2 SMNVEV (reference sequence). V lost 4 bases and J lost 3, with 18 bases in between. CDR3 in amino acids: CASSSPLKDGEETQYF. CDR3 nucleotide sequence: TGTGCCAGCAGTTCCCCCCTTAAGGACGGTGAAGAGACCCAGTACTTC.

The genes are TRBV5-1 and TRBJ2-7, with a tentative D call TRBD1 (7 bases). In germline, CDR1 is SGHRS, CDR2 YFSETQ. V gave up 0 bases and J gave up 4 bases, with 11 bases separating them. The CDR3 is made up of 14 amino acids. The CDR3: CASSLAPGGYEQYF. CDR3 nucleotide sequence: TGCGCCAGCAGCTTGGCCCCAGGGGGGTACGAGCAGTACTTC.

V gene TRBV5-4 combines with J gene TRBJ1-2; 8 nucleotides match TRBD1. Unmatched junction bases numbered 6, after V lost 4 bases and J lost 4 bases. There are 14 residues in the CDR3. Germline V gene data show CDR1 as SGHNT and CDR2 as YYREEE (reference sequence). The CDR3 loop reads CASSPGQASYGYTF. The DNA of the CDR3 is TGTGCCAGCAGCCCGGGACAGGCTAGCTATGGCTACACCTTC.

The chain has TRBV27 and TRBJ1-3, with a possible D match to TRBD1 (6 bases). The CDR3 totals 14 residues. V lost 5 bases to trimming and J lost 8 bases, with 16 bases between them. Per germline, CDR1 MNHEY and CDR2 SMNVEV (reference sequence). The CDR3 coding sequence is TGTGCCAGCAGTGTCCGCTGGGGGGCTGACACCATATATTTT. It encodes CASSVRWGADTIYF.

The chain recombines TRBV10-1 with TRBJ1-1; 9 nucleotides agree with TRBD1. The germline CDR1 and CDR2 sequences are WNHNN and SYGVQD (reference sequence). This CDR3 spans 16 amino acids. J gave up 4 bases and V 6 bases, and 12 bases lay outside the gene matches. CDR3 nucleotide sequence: TGCGCCAGCAGCGCATTGTCCGGGACAGGGTTCACTGAAGCTTTCTTT. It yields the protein CASSALSGTGFTEAFF.

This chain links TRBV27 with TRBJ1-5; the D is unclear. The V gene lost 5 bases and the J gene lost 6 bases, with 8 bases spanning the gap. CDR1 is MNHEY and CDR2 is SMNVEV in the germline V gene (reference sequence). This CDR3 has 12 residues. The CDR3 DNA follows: TGTGCCAGCAGTCCCCGAGGTCAGCCCCAGCATTTT. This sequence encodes CASSPRGQPQHF.

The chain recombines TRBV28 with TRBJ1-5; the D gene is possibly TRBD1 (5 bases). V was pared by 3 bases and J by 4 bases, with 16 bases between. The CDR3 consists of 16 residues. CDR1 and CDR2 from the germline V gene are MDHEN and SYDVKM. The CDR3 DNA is TGTGCCAGCAGTTTTCTAGGGGCCGACGGGAATCAGCCCCAGCATTTT. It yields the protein CASSFLGADGNQPQHF.

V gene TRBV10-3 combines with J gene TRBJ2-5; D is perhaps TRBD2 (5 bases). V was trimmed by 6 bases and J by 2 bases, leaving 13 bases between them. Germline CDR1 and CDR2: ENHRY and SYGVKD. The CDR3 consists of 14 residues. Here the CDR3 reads CAISLDWRQETQYF. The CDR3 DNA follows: TGTGCCATCAGCTTGGACTGGCGACAAGAGACCCAGTACTTC.

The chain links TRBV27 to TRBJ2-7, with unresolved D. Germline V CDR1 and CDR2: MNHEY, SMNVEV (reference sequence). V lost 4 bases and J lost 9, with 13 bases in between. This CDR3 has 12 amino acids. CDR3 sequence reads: CASSSSPPGQYF. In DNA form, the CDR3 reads TGTGCCAGCAGTTCCTCCCCCCCTGGGCAGTACTTC.

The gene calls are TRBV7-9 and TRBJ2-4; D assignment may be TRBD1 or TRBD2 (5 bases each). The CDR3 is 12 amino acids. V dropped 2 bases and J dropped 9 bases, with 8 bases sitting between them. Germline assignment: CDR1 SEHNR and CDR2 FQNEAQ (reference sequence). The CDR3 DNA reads TGTGCCAGCAGCTTAACCGGGGCCATTCAGTACTTC. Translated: CASSLTGAIQYF.

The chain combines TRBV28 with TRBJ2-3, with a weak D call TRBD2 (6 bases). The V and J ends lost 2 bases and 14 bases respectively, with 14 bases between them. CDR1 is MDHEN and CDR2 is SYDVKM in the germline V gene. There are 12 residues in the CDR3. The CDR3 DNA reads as TGTGCCAGCAGTTTAGGCGGGATCGGCAGGTATTTT. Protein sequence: CASSLGGIGRYF.

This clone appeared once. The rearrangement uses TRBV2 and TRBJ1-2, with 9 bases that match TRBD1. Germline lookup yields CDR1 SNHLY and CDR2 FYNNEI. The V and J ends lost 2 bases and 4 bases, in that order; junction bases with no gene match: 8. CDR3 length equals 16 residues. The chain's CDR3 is CASSELSGTGLYGYTF. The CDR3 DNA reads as TGTGCCAGCAGTGAACTTAGCGGGACAGGGCTCTATGGCTACACCTTC.

The CDR3 protein is CASFTYNEQFF. Here the CDR3 DNA reads TGTGCCAGCTTTACCTACAATGAGCAGTTCTTC. The rearrangement links TRBV6-5 to TRBJ2-1, with unresolved D. CDR1 and CDR2 from the germline V gene are MNHEY and SVGAGI. The CDR3 loop spans 11 amino acids. V lost 8 bases, J lost 2 bases, and 4 bases lay in between.

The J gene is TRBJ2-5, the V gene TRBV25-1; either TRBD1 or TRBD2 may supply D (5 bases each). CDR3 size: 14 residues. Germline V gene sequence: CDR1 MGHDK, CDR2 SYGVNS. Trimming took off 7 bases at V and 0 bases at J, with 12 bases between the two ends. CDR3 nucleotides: TGTGCCAGCAAGGTACCGGGACACCAAGAGACCCAGTACTTC. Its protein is CASKVPGHQETQYF.

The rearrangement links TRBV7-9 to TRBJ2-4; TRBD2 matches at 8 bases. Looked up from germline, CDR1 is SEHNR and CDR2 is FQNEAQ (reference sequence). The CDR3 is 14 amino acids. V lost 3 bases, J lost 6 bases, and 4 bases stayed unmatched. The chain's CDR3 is CASSLGLGLNIQYF. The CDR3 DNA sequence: TGTGCCAGCAGCTTGGGACTAGGGTTAAACATTCAGTACTTC.

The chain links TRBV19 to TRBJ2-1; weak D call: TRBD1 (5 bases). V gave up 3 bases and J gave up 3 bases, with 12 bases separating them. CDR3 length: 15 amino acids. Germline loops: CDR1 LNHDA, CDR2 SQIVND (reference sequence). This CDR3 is CASSIGQGVYNEQFF. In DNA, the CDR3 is TGTGCCAGTAGTATTGGGCAGGGTGTCTACAATGAGCAGTTCTTC.

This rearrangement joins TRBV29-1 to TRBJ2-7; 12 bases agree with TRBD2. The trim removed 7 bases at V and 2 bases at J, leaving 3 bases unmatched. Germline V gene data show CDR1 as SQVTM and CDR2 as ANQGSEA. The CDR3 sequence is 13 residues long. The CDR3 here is CSARTSGTYEQYF. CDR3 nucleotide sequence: TGCAGCGCCCGGACTAGCGGGACCTACGAGCAGTACTTC.

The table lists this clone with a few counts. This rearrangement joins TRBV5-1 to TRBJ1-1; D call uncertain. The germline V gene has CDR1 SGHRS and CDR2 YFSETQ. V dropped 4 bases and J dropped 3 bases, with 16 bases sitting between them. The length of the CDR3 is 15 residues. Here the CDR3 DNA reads TGCGCCAGCAGCAAGGACGGCCCACGGGACACTGAAGCTTTCTTT. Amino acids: CASSKDGPRDTEAFF.